This T cell receptor (beta chain) appears in the sequencing data of a study of neurological immune-mediated disorders. Study-wide results and limits: The greatest TCR clonal expansion appeared in HTLV-1-associated myelopathy and the smallest, falling below healthy controls, in multiple sclerosis.

This clonotype was seen many times. What it recognizes is unknown. By 5'RACE with 10-nucleotide random UMIs, the cDNA was made. From 15-18 subjects, over 180 million TCR-beta sequences were obtained in each sequencing run. TCRdb reprocessed the 5' RACE reads via MiXCR and lists one record per CDR3 protein. The data contain over 45,000 distinct CDR3 sequences, 25% of them singletons. Germline trimming cut 7 bases from V and 2 bases from J; bases unmatched to any gene: 8. Per germline, CDR1 DFQATT and CDR2 SNEGSKA (reference sequence). The CDR3 spans 14 residues. The J gene is TRBJ2-3, the V gene TRBV20-1; 8 bases agree with TRBD2. The origin of this receptor is a woman in her sixties or seventies in good health. The sequenced sample consisted of PBMCs. The CDR3 loop is CSGYPGGATDTQYF. CDR3 nucleotides: TGCAGTGGCTATCCCGGGGGGGCCACAGATACGCAGTATTTT.